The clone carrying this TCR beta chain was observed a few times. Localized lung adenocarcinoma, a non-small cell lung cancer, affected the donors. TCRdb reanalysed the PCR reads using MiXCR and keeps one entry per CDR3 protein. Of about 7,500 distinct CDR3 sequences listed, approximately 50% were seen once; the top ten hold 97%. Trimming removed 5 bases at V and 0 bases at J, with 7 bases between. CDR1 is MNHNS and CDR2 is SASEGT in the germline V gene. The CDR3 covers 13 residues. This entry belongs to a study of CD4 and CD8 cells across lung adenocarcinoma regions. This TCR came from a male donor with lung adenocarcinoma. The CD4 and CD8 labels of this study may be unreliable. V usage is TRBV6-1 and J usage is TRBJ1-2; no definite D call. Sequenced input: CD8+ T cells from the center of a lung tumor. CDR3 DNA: TGTGCCAGCAGTCCGACCTCTAACTATGGCTACACCTTC. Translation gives CASSPTSNYGYTF.